These 16 T cell receptor beta chains were all obtained from the same sample, sequenced in a study of blood T cell repertoires in COVID-19. TCRdb's table, derived via immunoSEQ multiplex PCR, lists solely in-frame clones and lacks some. The sample holds more than 200,000 clones; around nine tenths are singletons and the top ten take roughly 4%. What was sequenced was PBMCs or T cells enriched from blood (not recorded which). Receptors were obtained from a woman between 25 and 40 years old with acute COVID-19.

The V and J genes are TRBV28 and TRBJ1-5; 7 bases agree with TRBD1. Germline V gene lookup returns CDR1 MDHEN and CDR2 SYDVKM. CDR3 length: 17 residues. The V segment lost 7 bases and the J segment 7 bases; nucleotides outside the gene matches: 19. The CDR3: CASKGGGTPLEIQPQHF. The DNA for the CDR3 is TGTGCCAGCAAAGGGGGCGGGACACCCCTCGAAATCCAGCCCCAGCATTTT.

This rearrangement joins TRBV6-2 or TRBV6-3 to TRBJ1-1, with D tentatively TRBD1 (6 bases). With 1 base removed from V and 6 bases from J, the gap between germline ends came to 15 bases. There are 15 residues in the CDR3. Germline loops: CDR1 MNHEY, CDR2 SVGEGT. CDR3 sequence (DNA): TGTGCCAGCAGTTACTGGGCAGGGGTGAGGTCTGAAGCTTTCTTT. Its protein is CASSYWAGVRSEAFF.

The chain joins TRBV7-9 to TRBJ1-1, with TRBD1 matching over 8 bases. This CDR3 comprises 16 residues. The junction had 13 bases not matched to a gene; V was cut back by 5 bases and J by 5 bases. CDR1 and CDR2 from the germline V gene are SEHNR and FQNEAQ (reference sequence). CDR3 DNA sequence: TGTGCCAGCAGCGAAAATGAGGACAGGGTGGCGACTGAAGCTTTCTTT. This codes for CASSENEDRVATEAFF.

The chain employs TRBV5-4 and TRBJ1-2; TRBD1 is a possible D gene (6 bases). The CDR3 has 14 amino acids. Trimming took 2 bases from V and 6 from J, leaving 14 bases between them. From germline, CDR1 is SGHNT and CDR2 YYREEE (reference sequence). CDR3 coding DNA: TGTGCCAGCAGCTTAGGACAGTATGCGAATGGCTACACCTTC. Translating gives CASSLGQYANGYTF.

The V call is TRBV18, the J call TRBJ1-2; the D gene is possibly TRBD1 (6 bases). V was pared by 3 bases and J by 4 bases, with 18 bases between. This CDR3 is built from 16 residues. Per the germline V gene, CDR1 is KGHSH and CDR2 is LQKENI. Here the CDR3 reads CASSPEQGTIGYGYTF. The CDR3 DNA reads TGTGCCAGCTCACCCGAACAGGGAACCATTGGCTATGGCTACACCTTC.

The V gene is TRBV9, the J gene TRBJ1-4; 10 nucleotides match TRBD1. The CDR3 runs to 16 residues. Trimming cost V 4 bases and J 5 bases; bases outside gene matches: 8. Per the germline V gene, CDR1 is SGDLS and CDR2 is YYNGEE. The chain's CDR3 is CASSTDRGRFNEKLFF. The CDR3 DNA reads TGTGCCAGCAGCACCGACAGGGGGCGGTTCAATGAAAAACTGTTTTTT.

V is TRBV2 and J is TRBJ2-7, with D perhaps TRBD2 (5 bases). Trimming pared 8 bases from V and 1 base from J, leaving 9 bases between. Germline V CDR1 and CDR2: SNHLY, FYNNEI. CDR3 length: 12 amino acids. Here the CDR3 reads CASVLASYEQYF. CDR3 in DNA: TGTGCCAGCGTTCTAGCATCCTACGAGCAGTACTTC.

This clone was counted once. This chain joins TRBV28 and TRBJ1-1; maybe TRBD1 (5 bases). The V gene lost 1 base and the J gene lost 6 bases, with 15 bases spanning the gap. This CDR3 region has 15 residues. In germline, CDR1 is MDHEN, CDR2 SYDVKM. The CDR3 sequence: CASSLFEGRRAEAFF. The CDR3, as DNA: TGTGCCAGCAGTTTATTTGAGGGGAGGCGGGCTGAAGCTTTCTTT. Full variable domain (remainder filled in from reference TRBV28 and TRBJ1-1): DVKVTQSSRYLVKRTGEKVFLECVQDMDHENMFWYRQDPGLGLRLIYFSYDVKMKEKGDIPEGYSVSREKKERFSLILESASTNQTSMYLCASSLFEGRRAEAFFGQGTRLTVV.

This chain uses TRBV18 with TRBJ1-2; D remains unclear. Germline V lookup: CDR1 KGHSH, CDR2 LQKENI. The CDR3 is made up of 12 amino acids. With 0 bases removed from V and 7 bases from J, the gap between germline ends came to 6 bases. Here the CDR3 DNA reads TGTGCCAGCTCACCACCCCAGGCTGGCTACACCTTC. This codes for CASSPPQAGYTF.

V and J are TRBV7-3 and TRBJ2-3; 7 positions match TRBD2. This CDR3 has 15 residues. CDR1 and CDR2 (germline): SGHTA, FQGTGA. The V and J ends lost 6 bases and 0 bases, in that order; junction bases with no gene match: 6. The CDR3 is CASRSGGGSTDTQYF. The CDR3 DNA is TGTGCCAGCAGGAGTGGCGGGGGTAGCACAGATACGCAGTATTTT.

This sequence joins TRBV6-5 and TRBJ2-3, with 11 nucleotides matching TRBD1. The CDR3 is 14 amino acids. Germline assignment: CDR1 MNHEY and CDR2 SVGAGI. The trim removed 8 bases at V and 5 bases at J, leaving 6 bases unmatched. This CDR3 reads CASGRTGGIDTQYF. CDR3 sequence (DNA): TGTGCCAGCGGTCGGACAGGGGGCATAGATACGCAGTATTTT.

V is TRBV7-8 and J is TRBJ1-1; no firm D call. V shed 1 base and J shed 3 bases, with 9 bases lying between them. Germline lookup yields CDR1 SGHVS and CDR2 FQNEAQ. This CDR3 spans 14 amino acids. DNA of the CDR3: TGTGCCAGCAGCTTAGGGGAGGTGCACACTGAAGCTTTCTTT. As protein: CASSLGEVHTEAFF.

In DNA form, the CDR3 reads TGTGCCAGCAGCGTAGGGCGGCGGAACGAGCAGTACTTC. Translated, it gives CASSVGRRNEQYF. V is TRBV9 and J is TRBJ2-7; D not certain. The CDR3 contains 13 residues. V lost 0 bases and J 5 bases, leaving 9 bases between the germline ends. Germline CDR1 and CDR2: SGDLS and YYNGEE.

This clone was found a few times. V is TRBV25-1 and J is TRBJ2-7, with D tentatively TRBD2 (6 bases). Germline V CDR1 and CDR2: MGHDK, SYGVNS. This CDR3 contains 13 residues. The germline V and J ends were trimmed by 5 bases and 4 bases, with 12 bases remaining between them. CDR3 amino acids: CASSSPGGYEQYF. In nucleotides, the CDR3 is TGTGCCAGCAGTAGCCCCGGGGGTTACGAGCAGTACTTC.

The gene calls are TRBV7-2 and TRBJ2-3; TRBD2 agrees at 7 bases. The junction had 12 bases not matched to a gene; V was cut back by 3 bases and J by 6 bases. CDR1 is SGHTA, CDR2 FQGNSA, per germline. The CDR3 runs 16 residues. The CDR3 DNA reads TGTGCCAGCAGCTTTGAGCGGGGCCCCACGGTGGATACGCAGTATTTT. Translating gives CASSFERGPTVDTQYF.

The chain employs TRBV25-1 and TRBJ1-1; D unclear. The ends were cut back, 6 bases at V and 10 bases at J, with 12 bases in the middle. CDR3 length: 11 amino acids. The germline V gene has CDR1 MGHDK and CDR2 SYGVNS. The CDR3 reads CASRGGLGAFF. Here the CDR3 DNA reads TGTGCCAGCAGGGGAGGGTTAGGAGCTTTCTTT.